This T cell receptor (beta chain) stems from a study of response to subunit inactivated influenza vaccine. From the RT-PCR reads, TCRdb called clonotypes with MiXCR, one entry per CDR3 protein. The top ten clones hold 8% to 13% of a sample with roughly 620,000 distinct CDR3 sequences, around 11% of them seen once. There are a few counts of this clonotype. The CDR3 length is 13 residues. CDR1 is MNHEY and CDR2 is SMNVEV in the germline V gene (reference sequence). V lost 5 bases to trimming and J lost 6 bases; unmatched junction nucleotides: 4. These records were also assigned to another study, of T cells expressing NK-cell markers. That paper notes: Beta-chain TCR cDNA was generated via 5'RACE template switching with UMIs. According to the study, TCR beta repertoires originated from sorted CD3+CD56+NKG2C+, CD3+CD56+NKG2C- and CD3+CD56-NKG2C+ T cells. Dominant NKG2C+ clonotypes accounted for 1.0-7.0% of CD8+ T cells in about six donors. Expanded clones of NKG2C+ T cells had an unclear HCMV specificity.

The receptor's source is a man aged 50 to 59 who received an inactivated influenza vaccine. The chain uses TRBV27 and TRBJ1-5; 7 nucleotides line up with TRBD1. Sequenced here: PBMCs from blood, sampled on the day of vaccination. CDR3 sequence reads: CASSIYRGQPQHF. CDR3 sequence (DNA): TGTGCCAGCAGTATTTACAGGGGTCAGCCCCAGCATTTT.